These T cell receptor beta chains were read from a single sample in a study of early T cells in non-severe SARS-CoV-2 infection. TCRdb fed the 5' RACE reads into MiXCR, producing one record per CDR3 protein. The sample carries about 60,000 distinct CDR3 sequences, about 5.6% recorded once. Sequencing was performed on whole blood. The receptors were gathered from an adult who was a healthcare worker with PCR-confirmed SARS-CoV-2 infection or an uninfected control (not recorded which). Both conserved end residues are part of each CDR3. The D gene is left open where the match is weak. Only part of the rows carry a size: once, few, many, or a class if the clone is expanded.

J,V,size,D,DNA,CDR3
TRBJ2-7,TRBV6-2/TRBV6-3,few,NA,TGTGCCAGCAGACGGGCCGGGCACTACGAGCAGTACTTC,CASRRAGHYEQYF
TRBJ2-3,TRBV7-6,NA,NA,TGTGCCAGCAGCTTAGTTTCGGGTGACTCAGATACGCAGTATTTT,CASSLVSGDSDTQYF
TRBJ2-6,TRBV4-2,many,TRBD1,TGTGCCAGCAGCCATGGGGACAGCGGTACCTCTGGGGCCAACGTCCTGACTTTC,CASSHGDSGTSGANVLTF
TRBJ2-5,TRBV7-9,NA,NA,TGTGCCAGCAGCTTAGCGGGAGTCGAAGAGACCCAGTACTTC,CASSLAGVEETQYF
TRBJ2-6,TRBV19,many,NA,TGTGCCAGTAGTAGTAGACACCCTAATGGGGCCAACGTCCTGACTTTC,CASSSRHPNGANVLTF
TRBJ2-1,TRBV20-1,few,NA,TGCAGTGCTAGAGGTCTCCTAGGGGCCTACAATGAGCAGTTCTTC,CSARGLLGAYNEQFF
TRBJ2-7,TRBV20-1,many,TRBD1,TGCAGTGCTAGGGATTCGGGACAGGGCTACGAGCAGTACTTC,CSARDSGQGYEQYF
TRBJ2-2,TRBV7-2,many,NA,TGTGCCAGCAGCCCTCTGGGGGGCAGGGCCGGGGAGCTGTTTTTT,CASSPLGGRAGELFF
TRBJ2-1,TRBV2,NA,NA,TGTGCCAGCGTCGAAGATGGAGTCCGGATAAATTACAATGAGCAGTTCTTC,CASVEDGVRINYNEQFF
TRBJ2-2,TRBV29-1,NA,TRBD2,TGCAGCGCTTGGACTAGTGAGGCCGGGGAGCTGTTTTTT,CSAWTSEAGELFF
TRBJ2-7,TRBV7-2,NA,NA,TGTGCCAGCAGCGCCCGGGCAGGGGAATCGGGCGAGCAGTACTTC,CASSARAGESGEQYF
TRBJ1-2,TRBV18,many,TRBD1,TGTGCCAGCTCACCGTCCCGGGACAGGGCATATGGCTACACCTTC,CASSPSRDRAYGYTF
TRBJ2-3,TRBV6-6,few,NA,TGTGCCAGCAGTACCACAGATACGCAGTATTTT,CASSTTDTQYF
TRBJ2-5,TRBV12-3/TRBV12-4,many,NA,TGTGCCAGCAGTTTAAACGGTCCTCAGTACTTC,CASSLNGPQYF
TRBJ2-1,TRBV29-1,many,NA,TGCAGCGTTGAGCTTTCGGCAGCCTTTCTTTATGAGCAGTTCTTC,CSVELSAAFLYEQFF
TRBJ1-1,TRBV14,many,TRBD1,TGTGCCAGCAGCCGTTTCCCCAGGACAGGGCATTGGGTGAACACTGAAGCTTTCTTT,CASSRFPRTGHWVNTEAFF
TRBJ2-7,TRBV18,many,TRBD1,TGTGCCAGCTCACGGGGACAGAGCTACGAGCAGTACTTC,CASSRGQSYEQYF
TRBJ2-6,TRBV19,many,NA,TGTGCCAGCCTGGAGCAGGGGAGAGGGGCCAACGTCCTGACTTTC,CASLEQGRGANVLTF
TRBJ2-2,TRBV11-2,few,NA,TGTGCCAGCAGCTTAGGCAGTCAGCTGTTTTTT,CASSLGSQLFF
TRBJ2-3,TRBV2,few,TRBD2,TGTGCCAGCAGCGGGACTAGCGATCACCCTAGCACAGATACGCAGTATTTT,CASSGTSDHPSTDTQYF
TRBJ2-5,TRBV24-1,NA,TRBD2,TGTGCCACCAGTGATGGCGCCACAGCGGGAGGGGAGACCCAGTACTTC,CATSDGATAGGETQYF
TRBJ2-7,TRBV2,few,NA,TGTGCCAGCGCGGACGAGGCGTCGGGGGAGCAGTACTTC,CASADEASGEQYF
TRBJ2-7,TRBV6-6,many,NA,TGTGCCAGCAGTACCCACGACGAGCAGTACTTC,CASSTHDEQYF
TRBJ1-6,TRBV12-3/TRBV12-4,few,NA,TGTGCCAGCAGTACCCGGGACATTAATTCACCCCTCCACTTT,CASSTRDINSPLHF
TRBJ1-1,TRBV7-2,many,NA,TGTGCCAGCAGCTTAACCGGTGTTTTGCACACTGAAGCTTTCTTT,CASSLTGVLHTEAFF
TRBJ1-2,TRBV7-9,many,TRBD1,TGTGCCAGCAGCTACGGACAGGGGGCACAGGGCTACACCTTC,CASSYGQGAQGYTF
TRBJ1-2,TRBV7-7,few,NA,TGTGCCAGCAGCTTACTCCGATGCAATGGCTACACCTTC,CASSLLRCNGYTF
TRBJ2-7,TRBV20-1,many,NA,TGCAGTGCTAGGACTAGTTTTAGCTCCTACGAGCAGTACTTC,CSARTSFSSYEQYF
TRBJ1-2,TRBV2,few,TRBD1,TGTGCCAGCAGTCGGACAGGGGTCTATGGCTACACCTTC,CASSRTGVYGYTF
TRBJ2-1,TRBV3-1,NA,NA,TGTGCCAGCAGCCGCTGGACTGGTGAGCAGTTCTTC,CASSRWTGEQFF
TRBJ2-5,TRBV20-1,NA,NA,TGCAGTGCTAGAGATCTGATTAGTAGGACTCAAGAGACCCAGTACTTC,CSARDLISRTQETQYF
TRBJ1-4,TRBV10-3,many,NA,TGTGCCATCAGTGAGTCGGAATCCGGAAAGGGTGAAAAACTGTTTTTT,CAISESESGKGEKLFF
TRBJ2-7,TRBV20-1,few,NA,TGCAGCGCCTTAGCGGACTCCTCCTACGAGCAGTACTTC,CSALADSSYEQYF
TRBJ2-5,TRBV29-1,NA,NA,TGCAGCGTTGCCCGGGGAGAGACCCAGTACTTC,CSVARGETQYF
TRBJ2-5,TRBV10-3,few,NA,TGTGCCATCAGTGGGGGCCTCCAAGAGACCCAGTACTTC,CAISGGLQETQYF
TRBJ2-1,TRBV20-1,NA,TRBD1,TGCAGTGCTGCAAGACAGGGGCGGGAGCAGTTCTTC,CSAARQGREQFF
TRBJ1-2,TRBV29-1,many,NA,TGCAGCGTTGCAGTAGGGATATTCGGCTACACCTTC,CSVAVGIFGYTF
TRBJ2-7,TRBV27,few,NA,TGTGCCAGCAGATTCCACCCCCAGGCCACCTACGAGCAGTACTTC,CASRFHPQATYEQYF
TRBJ1-5,TRBV12-5,many,TRBD1,TGTGCTAGTGGTTTAGTGGGTACAGGGGTTTTTGGCAATCAGCCCCAGCATTTT,CASGLVGTGVFGNQPQHF
TRBJ1-6,TRBV6-5,many,NA,TGTGCCAGCAGTTACAGGCATTTTGGTAATTCACCCCTCCACTTT,CASSYRHFGNSPLHF